The 31 T cell receptor beta chains given below trace back to one sample, sequenced in a study of vaccination effects on CD4 cells after COVID-19. When more than 9 days of culture had elapsed, CD4+ T cells were isolated. Participants got two doses of BNT162b2 or mRNA-1273 vaccine. Antigen specificity for these receptors is unknown. The repertoire was sequenced with immunoSEQ multiplex PCR; TCRdb's copy has only in-frame clones and lacks some. The sample yields about 73,000 clones, around 73% seen once. Sequencing was performed on CD4+ T cells from PBMCs cultured without peptide, taken after COVID-19 vaccination. The receptors stem from a human donor who received a COVID-19 vaccine.

V and J are TRBV25-1 and TRBJ2-7; perhaps D is TRBD1 or TRBD2 (5 bases each). The germline CDR1 and CDR2 sequences are MGHDK and SYGVNS. The V end was cut by 6 bases, the J end by 2 bases, with 11 bases between. The CDR3 is 13 amino acids. Here the CDR3 DNA reads TGTGCCAGCAGGAGACGGGGCCCCTACGAGCAGTACGTC. This sequence encodes CASRRRGPYEQYV.

The chain joins TRBV2 to TRBJ1-5; D is possibly TRBD1 (5 bases). The CDR3 length is 15 residues. Per germline, CDR1 SNHLY and CDR2 FYNNEI. Trimming stripped 6 bases from V and 2 bases from J, with 14 bases between. CDR3 residues: CASSLGAVGNQPQHF. Written as DNA, the CDR3 is TGTGCCAGCAGCTTAGGGGCGGTTGGCAATCAGCCCCAGCATTTT.

This clone has a single count. The chain employs TRBV6-1 and TRBJ1-1, with unresolved D. V was clipped by 2 bases and J by 8 bases, with 15 bases between them. Germline CDR1 reads MNHNS; CDR2 reads SASEGT. The CDR3 length is 14 residues. The CDR3 DNA reads as TGTGCCAGCAGTGAACTTCTCCAGGTTGGGGAAGCTTTCTTT. Protein sequence: CASSELLQVGEAFF.

The rearrangement uses TRBV6-4 and TRBJ2-2; TRBD1 agrees at 9 bases. V lost 4 bases, J lost 6 bases, and 3 bases stayed unmatched. Looked up from germline, CDR1 is MRHNA and CDR2 is SNTAGT. This CDR3 has 14 amino acids. The CDR3, as DNA: TGTGCCAGCAGTGCCGGGACAGGGTCCGGGGAGCTGTTTTTT. Its protein product is CASSAGTGSGELFF.

V gene TRBV30 combines with J gene TRBJ1-6, with TRBD1 matching 7 bases. With V trimmed by 3 bases and J by 6 bases, 8 bases remained unmatched. CDR3 length: 15 residues. CDR1 and CDR2 from the germline V gene are GTSNPN and SVGIG (reference sequence). The CDR3 region has the DNA TGTGCCTGGAGGGGGGACAGAGTTATTAATTCACCCCTCCACTTT. It yields the protein CAWRGDRVINSPLHF.

This clone was counted a few times. V is TRBV5-1 and J is TRBJ1-2; D not resolved. Trimming pared 4 bases from V and 4 bases from J, leaving 17 bases between. The CDR3 is made up of 15 amino acids. Germline-derived CDR1 and CDR2 are SGHRS and YFSETQ. CDR3: CASSPDTGEAYGYTF. CDR3 coding DNA: TGCGCCAGCAGCCCAGACACCGGGGAAGCCTATGGCTACACCTTC.

This chain uses TRBV4-1 with TRBJ2-1; 10 nucleotides line up with TRBD2. The CDR3 spans 18 residues. The V segment lost 1 base and the J segment 4 bases; nucleotides outside the gene matches: 10. The germline V gene encodes CDR1 MGHRA and CDR2 YSYEKL. CDR3 coding DNA: TGCGCCAGCAGCCAAGCTCACGGTAGCGGGGGGTCATACAATGAGCAGTTCTTC. Translating it yields CASSQAHGSGGSYNEQFF.

The CDR3 nucleotides read TGTGCCATCAGTGAGTACCGGGAGCAGTTCTTC. Protein sequence: CAISEYREQFF. This rearrangement joins TRBV10-3 to TRBJ2-1; D ambiguous. Germline assignment: CDR1 ENHRY and CDR2 SYGVKD. V was trimmed by 1 base and J by 10 bases, leaving 5 bases between them. CDR3 size: 11 residues.

The chain employs TRBV4-1 and TRBJ1-2; D uncertain. V was shortened by 0 bases and J by 5 bases, with 16 bases between the two germline ends. CDR1 MGHRA and CDR2 YSYEKL come from the germline V gene. This CDR3 has 16 residues. CDR3 in DNA: TGCGCCAGCAGCCAAGAGGAGAACCGGGCCGGATATGGCTACACCTTC. Encoded protein: CASSQEENRAGYGYTF.

The V call is TRBV2, the J call TRBJ1-6; the match to TRBD1 covers 7 bases. The CDR3 covers 16 residues. In germline, CDR1 is SNHLY, CDR2 FYNNEI. V trimming: 2 bases; J trimming: 14 bases; junction bases outside the gene matches: 15. CDR3 nucleotides: TGTGCCAGCAGTGAATCCCGGACAGGCAGACATGGCGCCCTCCACTTT. It translates to CASSESRTGRHGALHF.

V and J are TRBV27 and TRBJ2-3, with 13 bases identical to TRBD2. The V and J ends lost 4 bases and 0 bases, in that order; junction bases with no gene match: 4. Germline V gene lookup returns CDR1 MNHEY and CDR2 SMNVEV (reference sequence). The CDR3 length is 17 residues. The CDR3 loop reads CASSWGTSGASTDTQYF. The CDR3 DNA follows: TGTGCCAGCAGTTGGGGGACTAGCGGGGCCAGCACAGATACGCAGTATTTT.

This clone was detected a few times. The V call is TRBV29-1, the J call TRBJ2-1, with D possibly matching TRBD1 (5 bases). Germline V gene sequence: CDR1 SQVTM, CDR2 ANQGSEA. V dropped 7 bases and J dropped 4 bases, with 8 bases sitting between them. This CDR3 is built from 11 residues. CDR3 sequence: CSASGYNEQFF. In nucleotides, the CDR3 is TGCAGCGCCTCAGGGTACAATGAGCAGTTCTTC.

This clone has just a few counts. The CDR3, as DNA: TGTGCCAGCAGACAGACAGGGATCTCTGGTTCTGAAGCTTTCTTT. It yields the protein CASRQTGISGSEAFF. This chain joins TRBV7-3 and TRBJ1-1; the match to TRBD1 covers 7 bases. CDR3 size: 15 residues. Losses at the gene ends were 6 bases for V and 6 bases for J; bases not matched to a gene: 13. Germline V gene data show CDR1 as SGHTA and CDR2 as FQGTGA. The variable domain in full, completed from reference TRBV7-3 and TRBJ1-1, reads GAGVSQTPSNKVTEKGKYVELRCDPISGHTALYWYRQSLGQGPEFLIYFQGTGAADDSGLPNDRFFAVRPEGSVSTLKIQRTERGDSAVYLCASRQTGISGSEAFFGQGTRLTVV.

The gene calls are TRBV30 and TRBJ1-4; TRBD1 aligns across 8 bases. Germline CDR1 reads GTSNPN; CDR2 reads SVGIG (reference sequence). This CDR3 has 13 residues. V shed 3 bases and J 6 bases; nucleotides not matched to a gene: 3. The CDR3 bases are TGTGCCTGGAGCGCAGGGGGCCATGAAAAACTGTTTTTT. Translation: CAWSAGGHEKLFF.

The V gene is TRBV15, the J gene TRBJ1-1; 7 nucleotides agree with TRBD1. CDR1 is LNHNV, CDR2 YYDKDF, per germline (reference sequence). The CDR3 has 12 residues. The V gene end was trimmed by 11 bases and the J gene end by 4 bases; junction bases not matched to a gene: 7. The chain's CDR3 is CAPGDRGTEAFF. The CDR3 region has the DNA TGTGCCCCTGGGGACAGAGGCACTGAAGCTTTCTTT.

The chain uses TRBV18 and TRBJ2-2, with 8 bases fitting TRBD2. The trim removed 3 bases at V and 3 bases at J, leaving 9 bases unmatched. The CDR3 totals 17 residues. Germline loops: CDR1 KGHSH, CDR2 LQKENI. The CDR3 sequence: CASSPLISGGDTGELFF. The CDR3 bases are TGTGCCAGCTCACCCCTCATCAGCGGGGGCGACACCGGGGAGCTGTTTTTT. Full variable domain (outside the CDR3, taken from reference TRBV18 and TRBJ2-2): NAGVMQNPRHLVRRRGQEARLRCSPMKGHSHVYWYRQLPEEGLKFMVYLQKENIIDESGMPKERFSAEFPKEGPSILRIQQVVRGDSAAYFCASSPLISGGDTGELFFGEGSRLTVL.

V and J are TRBV6-5 and TRBJ1-6, with D unresolved. Germline V lookup: CDR1 MNHEY, CDR2 SVGAGI. V was cut by 7 bases and J by 4 bases, with 14 bases left in between. The CDR3 runs to 15 residues. CDR3 in amino acids: CASKLKDGYNSPLHF. The DNA of the CDR3 is TGTGCCAGCAAACTAAAGGACGGGTATAATTCACCCCTCCACTTT.

The chain joins TRBV6-5 to TRBJ1-4; no definite D call. This CDR3 is 16 amino acids long. Trimming cost V 2 bases and J 0 bases, with 10 bases left between them. Germline V gene data show CDR1 as MNHEY and CDR2 as SVGAGI. This CDR3 reads CASSYGVATTNEKLFF. Here the CDR3 DNA reads TGTGCCAGCAGTTACGGGGTTGCCACAACTAATGAAAAACTGTTTTTT.

The chain uses TRBV28 and TRBJ1-2; 11 bases agree with TRBD1. Germline CDR1 reads MDHEN; CDR2 reads SYDVKM. Trimming cost V 7 bases and J 8 bases; bases outside gene matches: 9. The CDR3 is made up of 14 amino acids. This chain's CDR3 is CASTRTGGRRGYTF. The CDR3 DNA reads as TGTGCCAGCACTCGGACAGGGGGCCGAAGGGGCTACACCTTC.

This clone has only a few counts. The gene calls are TRBV6-6 and TRBJ2-7; tentatively, D is TRBD2 (6 bases). The CDR3 is made up of 14 amino acids. Trimming shortened V by 0 bases and J by 6 bases, and 12 bases separated the two germline ends. Germline-derived CDR1 and CDR2 are MNHNY and SVGAGI (reference sequence). The DNA for the CDR3 is TGTGCCAGCAGTTACTCGGGGGGAGGCTTCGAGCAGTACGTC. Translated, it gives CASSYSGGGFEQYV.

The chain carries TRBV14 and TRBJ1-4, with 9 bases fitting TRBD1. This CDR3 region has 16 residues. After removal of 2 bases from V and 7 bases from J, the junction contained 8 bases not matched to a gene. Germline V gives CDR1 SGHDN, CDR2 FVKESK. CDR3 residues: CASSQRRQGDVEKLFF. The DNA for the CDR3 is TGTGCCAGCAGCCAAAGGAGACAGGGGGACGTTGAAAAACTGTTTTTT.

The chain carries TRBV4-1 and TRBJ2-1; possibly TRBD1 for D (6 bases). The CDR3 covers 13 residues. CDR1 MGHRA and CDR2 YSYEKL come from the germline V gene. Trimming pared 0 bases from V and 9 bases from J, leaving 9 bases between. Here the CDR3 DNA reads TGCGCCAGCAGCCAAGAAGGGGGTTTTGAGCAGTTCTTC. Translated: CASSQEGGFEQFF.

The J gene is TRBJ2-5, the V gene TRBV7-6; no firm D call. The CDR3 runs to 11 residues. Germline V gene sequence: CDR1 SGHVS, CDR2 FNYEAQ. Trimming removed 3 bases from V and 2 bases from J, with 1 base in between. The CDR3 DNA reads TGTGCCAGCAGCTTTCAAGAGACCCAGTACTTC. Encoded protein: CASSFQETQYF.

This rearrangement joins TRBV6-5 to TRBJ1-4; no firm D call. V lost 2 bases and J 8 bases, leaving 6 bases between the germline ends. The CDR3 spans 12 residues. Germline CDR1 is MNHEY and CDR2 is SVGAGI. The CDR3 sequence: CASSYDQEKLFF. The CDR3 nucleotides read TGTGCCAGCAGTTACGACCAAGAAAAACTGTTTTTT.

The chain has TRBV18 and TRBJ1-4, with unresolved D. Trimming took off 3 bases at V and 0 bases at J, with 8 bases between the two ends. The germline CDR1 and CDR2 sequences are KGHSH and LQKENI. The CDR3 totals 15 residues. In nucleotides, the CDR3 is TGTGCCAGCTCACCCCGCATTACAACTAATGAAAAACTGTTTTTT. Amino acid sequence: CASSPRITTNEKLFF.

J is TRBJ1-4 and V is TRBV7-9, with unresolved D. V lost 1 base and J lost 3, with 9 bases in between. CDR3 length: 15 residues. The germline gives CDR1 SEHNR, CDR2 FQNEAQ (reference sequence). Written as DNA, the CDR3 is TGTGCCAGCAGCTTAGTTGCTGGGGCTAATGAAAAACTGTTTTTT. It translates to CASSLVAGANEKLFF.

This clone was counted between two and nine times. This chain connects TRBV4-1 to TRBJ2-5, with TRBD2 identical over 7 bases. Germline values: CDR1 MGHRA, CDR2 YSYEKL. The CDR3 loop spans 14 amino acids. The ends lost 1 base at V and 5 bases at J; junction bases unmatched: 4. CDR3 region: CASSQVSGGETQYF. DNA of the CDR3: TGCGCCAGCAGCCAAGTATCCGGGGGGGAGACCCAGTACTTC.

The gene calls are TRBV10-3 and TRBJ2-5; 10 bases are shared with TRBD2. The germline V gene encodes CDR1 ENHRY and CDR2 SYGVKD. This CDR3 has 15 residues. Trimming took 8 bases from V and 1 from J; bases not matched to a gene: 7. Written as DNA, the CDR3 is TGTGCCATCGCCGAGACTAGCGGGCGCCAAGAGACCCAGTACTTC. Residues: CAIAETSGRQETQYF.

This clone was detected once. The chain's CDR3 is CAISGTAPGGYTF. CDR3 coding DNA: TGTGCCATCAGTGGGACAGCCCCGGGGGGCTACACCTTC. V and J are TRBV10-3 and TRBJ1-2; the D gene is possibly TRBD1 (6 bases). Germline CDR1 and CDR2: ENHRY and SYGVKD. The CDR3 loop spans 13 amino acids. The V and J ends lost 4 bases and 8 bases respectively, with 14 bases between them.

J is TRBJ1-1 and V is TRBV7-2; D remains unclear. Germline CDR1 and CDR2: SGHTA and FQGNSA. CDR3 length: 14 residues. Trimming stripped 5 bases from V and 10 bases from J, with 20 bases between. The CDR3 loop reads CASSPQTPSQGAFF. The CDR3, as DNA: TGTGCCAGCAGCCCCCAGACACCCTCACAAGGAGCTTTCTTT.

The chain uses TRBV5-1 and TRBJ2-1, with no clear D. This CDR3 is built from 15 residues. The germline V gene encodes CDR1 SGHRS and CDR2 YFSETQ. Trimming cost V 2 bases and J 2 bases, with 11 bases left between them. CDR3 bases: TGCGCCAGCAGCTTAGTTTCCAGGACCTACAATGAGCAGTTCTTC. Amino acids: CASSLVSRTYNEQFF.